Below are 14 T cell receptor beta chains sequenced from a single sample in a study of blood T cells in healthy people across ages (dated by TCRdb to 2015 to 2017). The receptor library was made with 5' RACE. Sequencing instrument: Illumina HiSeq 2500. A second PCR of about 6 to 11 cycles was performed with a sample-barcoded 5' primer and a J-beta primer mix. TCRdb reprocessed the public reads (quality trimming at Q25 with fastp, clone calling with MiXCR) and kept in-frame beta chains. Rows matching on CDR3 protein sequence are summarized as one entry with the most common DNA and genes. The sample includes approximately 800,000 distinct CDR3 sequences, with roughly 50% observed a single time. The top ten clonotypes cover under 50% of the sample. The sequencing sample was made of blood. These receptors were obtained from an elderly man in good health.

The chain joins TRBV20-1 to TRBJ1-5; possible D gene TRBD1, 6 bases. This CDR3 region has 16 residues. The germline V gene encodes CDR1 DFQATT and CDR2 SNEGSKA (reference sequence). The germline V and J ends were trimmed by 0 bases and 0 bases, with 12 bases remaining between them. The CDR3 is CSAREEGGGSNQPQHF. CDR3 in DNA: TGCAGTGCTAGAGAGGAAGGGGGGGGTAGCAATCAGCCCCAGCATTTT.

V and J are TRBV6-1 and TRBJ2-1; tentatively, D is TRBD2 (6 bases). Germline values: CDR1 MNHNS, CDR2 SASEGT. The germline V and J ends were trimmed by 2 bases and 3 bases, with 11 bases remaining between them. The CDR3 has 15 residues. Written as DNA, the CDR3 is TGTGCCAGCAGTGAAAGGCTAGCGTACTACAATGAGCAGTTCTTC. Translated: CASSERLAYYNEQFF.

Remarks on this clonotype: The junction departs from germline at one end; a sequencing error may be responsible. The chain carries TRBV20-1 and TRBJ2-6; 8 bases are a match to TRBD1. In germline, CDR1 is DFQATT, CDR2 SNEGSKA (reference sequence). The CDR3 consists of 16 residues. The CDR3 loop is CIASATGVSGANVLTF. In nucleotides, the CDR3 is TGCATTGCTAGTGCGACAGGGGTATCTGGGGCCAACGTCCTGACTTTC.

The chain employs TRBV11-2 and TRBJ2-1, with 15 positions matching TRBD2. Germline V gives CDR1 SGHAT, CDR2 FQNNGV. CDR3 length equals 19 residues. J gave up 2 bases and V 6 bases, and 11 bases lay outside the gene matches. The CDR3 sequence: CASSGMGLAGGRAYNEQFF. Written as DNA, the CDR3 is TGTGCCAGCAGTGGGATGGGACTAGCGGGAGGAAGGGCCTACAATGAGCAGTTCTTC. Looking up the rest from reference TRBV11-2 and TRBJ2-1 gives the full variable domain: EAGVAQSPRYKIIEKRQSVAFWCNPISGHATLYWYQQILGQGPKLLIQFQNNGVVDDSQLPKDRFSAERLKGVDSTLKIQPAKLEDSAVYLCASSGMGLAGGRAYNEQFFGPGTRLTVL.

This chain connects TRBV5-6 to TRBJ1-6; D may be TRBD1 (5 bases). The CDR3 covers 14 residues. Germline CDR1 SGHDT, CDR2 YYEEEE. Trimming stripped 4 bases from V and 10 bases from J, with 15 bases between. The CDR3 sequence is CASSPGRVASPLHF. The CDR3 DNA sequence: TGTGCCAGCAGCCCCGGCAGGGTGGCGTCACCCCTCCACTTT.

This clonotype was found many times. The rearrangement joins TRBV20-1 to TRBJ1-4; D is undetermined. Trimming took 0 bases from V and 8 from J, leaving 10 bases between them. The CDR3 has 13 amino acids. Germline lookup yields CDR1 DFQATT and CDR2 SNEGSKA (reference sequence). Here the CDR3 DNA reads TGCAGTGCTAGAGAACCCCCCTTGGAAAAACTGTTTTTT. It yields the protein CSAREPPLEKLFF.

This clonotype has only a few counts. V usage is TRBV9 and J usage is TRBJ2-7; D gene uncertain. The CDR3 covers 14 residues. CDR1 and CDR2 from the germline V gene are SGDLS and YYNGEE. Deletions cut 3 bases from V and 2 bases from J, with 12 bases between. The CDR3 DNA reads TGTGCCAGCAGCGCTAGTTCAGGTACCTACGAGCAGTACTTC. It encodes CASSASSGTYEQYF.

The chain links TRBV7-9 to TRBJ1-1; D ambiguous. The CDR3 covers 12 residues. With 1 base removed from V and 5 bases from J, the gap between germline ends came to 5 bases. Germline V gives CDR1 SEHNR, CDR2 FQNEAQ (reference sequence). CDR3 in DNA: TGTGCCAGCAGCTTAGAAAGAACTGAAGCTTTCTTT. Encoded protein: CASSLERTEAFF.

V usage is TRBV6-4 and J usage is TRBJ2-7; 13 nucleotides line up with TRBD2. The germline V gene encodes CDR1 MRHNA and CDR2 SNTAGT. V shed 2 bases, J shed 4 bases, and the junction held 8 bases outside the gene matches. The CDR3 is 17 amino acids. The CDR3 here is CASSDPRTSGRWYEQYF. CDR3 sequence (DNA): TGTGCCAGCAGTGACCCACGGACTAGCGGGAGATGGTACGAGCAGTACTTC.

V usage is TRBV5-1 and J usage is TRBJ2-7, with TRBD2 as a possible D gene (6 bases). The CDR3 is made up of 16 amino acids. Germline lookup yields CDR1 SGHRS and CDR2 YFSETQ. V was trimmed by 4 bases and J by 6 bases, leaving 23 bases between them. The CDR3 here is CASSPEPGTWSREQYF. In DNA, the CDR3 is TGCGCCAGCAGCCCCGAACCCGGGACTTGGAGTCGCGAGCAGTACTTC. The entire variable domain, with the rest obtained from reference TRBV5-1 and TRBJ2-7, is as follows: KAGVTQTPRYLIKTRGQQVTLSCSPISGHRSVSWYQQTPGQGLQFLFEYFSETQRNKGNFPGRFSGRQFSNSRSEMNVSTLELGDSALYLCASSPEPGTWSREQYFGPGTRLTVT.

The V and J genes are TRBV5-1 and TRBJ2-5; TRBD2 matches 8 bases. V was clipped by 0 bases and J by 11 bases; unmatched bases: 15. Per germline, CDR1 SGHRS and CDR2 YFSETQ. The CDR3 has 16 residues. CDR3 DNA: TGCGCCAGCAGCTTGGTTGAAGCGGGAGCCCCGGGGGAGCAGTACTTC. It encodes CASSLVEAGAPGEQYF.

This clonotype was seen a handful of times. The rearrangement joins TRBV15 to TRBJ2-6; D gene uncertain. The V end was cut by 1 base, the J end by 10 bases, with 14 bases between. The CDR3 extends over 15 amino acids. Per germline, CDR1 LNHNV and CDR2 YYDKDF (reference sequence). CDR3 region: CATSRALNVPNVLTF. CDR3 nucleotide sequence: TGTGCCACCAGCAGAGCCCTAAATGTCCCGAACGTCCTGACTTTC.

The rearrangement uses TRBV18 and TRBJ2-1, with 10 bases fitting TRBD2. CDR1 is KGHSH and CDR2 is LQKENI in the germline V gene. The CDR3 totals 17 residues. J gave up 9 bases and V 1 base, and 12 bases lay outside the gene matches. The CDR3 loop reads CASSPQITSGMGGEQFF. The CDR3 DNA reads TGTGCCAGCTCACCACAAATTACTAGCGGGATGGGCGGTGAGCAGTTCTTC.

This chain links TRBV4-1 with TRBJ2-1, with D hard to call. This CDR3 comprises 13 residues. Per germline, CDR1 MGHRA and CDR2 YSYEKL. Trimming removed 0 bases from V and 9 bases from J, with 9 bases in between. The CDR3 coding sequence is TGCGCCAGCAGCCAAGATGGCCTATTTGAGCAGTTCTTC. It encodes CASSQDGLFEQFF.